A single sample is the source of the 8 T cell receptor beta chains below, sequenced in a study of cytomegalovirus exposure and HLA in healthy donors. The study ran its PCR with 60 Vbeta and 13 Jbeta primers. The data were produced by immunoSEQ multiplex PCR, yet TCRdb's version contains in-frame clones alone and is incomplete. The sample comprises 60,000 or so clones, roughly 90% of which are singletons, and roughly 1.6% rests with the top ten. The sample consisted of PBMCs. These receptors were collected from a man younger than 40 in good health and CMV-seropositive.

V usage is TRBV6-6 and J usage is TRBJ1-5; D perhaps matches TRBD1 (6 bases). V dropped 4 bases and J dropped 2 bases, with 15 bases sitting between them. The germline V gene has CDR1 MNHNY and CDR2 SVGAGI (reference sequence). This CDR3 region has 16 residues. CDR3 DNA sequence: TGTGCCAGCAGTTTACTCGGGCCAGGGGGCAATCAGCCCCAGCATTTT. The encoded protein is CASSLLGPGGNQPQHF.

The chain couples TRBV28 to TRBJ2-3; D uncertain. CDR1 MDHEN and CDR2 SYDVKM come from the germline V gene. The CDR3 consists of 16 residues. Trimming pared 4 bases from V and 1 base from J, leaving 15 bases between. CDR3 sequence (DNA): TGTGCCAGCAGTTCCACGGAGCGTTTAGGCACAGATACGCAGTATTTT. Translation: CASSSTERLGTDTQYF.

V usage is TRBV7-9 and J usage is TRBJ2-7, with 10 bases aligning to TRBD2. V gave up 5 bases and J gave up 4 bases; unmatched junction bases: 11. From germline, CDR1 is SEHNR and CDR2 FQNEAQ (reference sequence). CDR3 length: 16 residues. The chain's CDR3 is CASSEGLAALLYEQYF. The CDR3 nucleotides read TGTGCCAGCAGCGAAGGACTAGCGGCATTATTATACGAGCAGTACTTC.

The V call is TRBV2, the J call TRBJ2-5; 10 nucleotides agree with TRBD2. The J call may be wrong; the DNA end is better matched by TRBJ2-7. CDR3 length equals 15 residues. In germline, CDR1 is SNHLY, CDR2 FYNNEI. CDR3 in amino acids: CASSEWASGSDEQYF. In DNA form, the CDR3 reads TGTGCCAGCAGTGAATGGGCTAGCGGGAGTGACGAGCAGTACTTC.

CDR3: CASSLEGLGEQFF. For the CDR3, the DNA is TGTGCCAGCAGCTTAGAGGGGCTCGGGGAGCAGTTCTTC. This chain joins TRBV11-3 and TRBJ2-1; D may be TRBD1 (5 bases). The V end was cut by 0 bases, the J end by 10 bases, with 10 bases between. Germline V lookup: CDR1 SGHNT, CDR2 YENEEA. CDR3 length: 13 amino acids.

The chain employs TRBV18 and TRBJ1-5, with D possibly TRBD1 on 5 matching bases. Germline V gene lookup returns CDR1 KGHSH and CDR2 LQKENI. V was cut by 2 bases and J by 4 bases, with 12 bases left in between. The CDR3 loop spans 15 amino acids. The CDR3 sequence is CASSPAGTGNQPQHF. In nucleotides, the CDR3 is TGTGCCAGCTCACCAGCCGGGACTGGAAATCAGCCCCAGCATTTT.

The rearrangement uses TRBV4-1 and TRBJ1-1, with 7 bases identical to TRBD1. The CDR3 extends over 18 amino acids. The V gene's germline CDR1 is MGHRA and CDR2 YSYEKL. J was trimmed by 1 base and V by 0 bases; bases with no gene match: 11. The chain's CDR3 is CASSQDPTRGYQNTEAFF. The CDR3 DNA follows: TGCGCCAGCAGCCAAGATCCCACCAGGGGGTACCAGAACACTGAAGCTTTCTTT.

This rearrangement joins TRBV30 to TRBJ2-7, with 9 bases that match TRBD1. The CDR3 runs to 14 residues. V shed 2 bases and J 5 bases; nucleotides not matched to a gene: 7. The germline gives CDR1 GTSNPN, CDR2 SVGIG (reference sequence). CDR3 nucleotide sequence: TGTGCCTGGAGTCTTACAGGGGGCGGCGACGAGCAGTACTTC. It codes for CAWSLTGGGDEQYF. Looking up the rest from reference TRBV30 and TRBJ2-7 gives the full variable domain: SQTIHQWPATLVQPVGSPLSLECTVEGTSNPNLYWYRQAAGRGLQLLFYSVGIGQISSEVPQNLSASRPQDRQFILSSKKLLLSDSGFYLCAWSLTGGGDEQYFGPGTRLTVT.